A single sample is the source of the 26 T cell receptor beta chains below, sequenced in a study of T cells in Graves' hyperthyroidism and ophthalmopathy. The CDR3 regions of TCR beta were amplified from RNA transcripts. Primed by the HTBI set, a first-round RT-PCR was run on the TCR CDR3. Each CDR3 protein is one row after TCRdb ran MiXCR on the multiplex PCR reads. Altogether about 320,000 distinct CDR3 sequences are present, approximately 16% being singletons, with the ten largest covering roughly 33%. The source material was blood. These receptors were taken from a man aged 25 to 40 with Graves' hyperthyroidism.

This clonotype has just a few counts. The gene calls are TRBV12-3 or TRBV12-4 and TRBJ2-3; no firm D call. The germline V and J ends were trimmed by 3 bases and 6 bases, with 10 bases remaining between them. The CDR3 has 13 amino acids. The CDR3 DNA follows: TGTGCCAGCAGTTTTAGTACTACCGATACGCAGTATTTT. This codes for CASSFSTTDTQYF.

V and J are TRBV7-2 and TRBJ2-1; maybe TRBD1 (6 bases). There are 14 residues in the CDR3. The germline V gene encodes CDR1 SGHTA and CDR2 FQGNSA. With 2 bases removed from V and 12 bases from J, the gap between germline ends came to 17 bases. The CDR3 here is CASSLTGTLRGQFF. In DNA, the CDR3 is TGTGCCAGCAGCTTAACCGGGACACTTAGGGGGCAGTTCTTC.

V gene TRBV29-1 combines with J gene TRBJ2-5; D remains unclear. Germline CDR1 SQVTM, CDR2 ANQGSEA. This CDR3 comprises 14 residues. V gave up 3 bases and J gave up 1 base, with 12 bases separating them. The CDR3: CSVEDRITQETQYF. As DNA, the CDR3 is TGCAGCGTTGAGGACCGGATTACCCAAGAGACCCAGTACTTC.

The chain uses TRBV7-9 and TRBJ2-4; D remains ambiguous. Trimming shortened V by 5 bases and J by 8 bases, and 22 bases separated the two germline ends. The CDR3 loop spans 16 amino acids. Germline CDR1 reads SEHNR; CDR2 reads FQNEAQ (reference sequence). The CDR3 loop reads CASSDRRVGLTDIQYF. In DNA, the CDR3 is TGTGCCAGCAGCGATAGAAGGGTTGGTCTTACGGACATTCAGTACTTC.

This clonotype was seen more than once but under ten times. This chain links TRBV20-1 with TRBJ1-5, with 7 bases matching TRBD1. J was trimmed by 7 bases and V by 0 bases; bases with no gene match: 9. Germline assignment: CDR1 DFQATT and CDR2 SNEGSKA (reference sequence). The CDR3 runs 15 residues. CDR3 loop: CSARDKDRAGQPQHF. Written as DNA, the CDR3 is TGCAGTGCTAGAGACAAAGACAGGGCGGGACAGCCCCAGCATTTT.

At least ten counts were recorded for this clonotype. This chain links TRBV28 with TRBJ2-3, with TRBD1 identical over 9 bases. V dropped 6 bases and J dropped 3; count of bases not matched to a gene: 4. The CDR3 extends over 14 amino acids. Germline lookup yields CDR1 MDHEN and CDR2 SYDVKM. In DNA form, the CDR3 reads TGTGCCAGCAGAAACAGGGGGCCGACAGATACGCAGTATTTT. This translates into CASRNRGPTDTQYF.

This clonotype came up many times. The gene calls are TRBV7-2 and TRBJ2-7; D possibly corresponds to TRBD2 (6 bases). CDR3 length: 14 residues. V gave up 3 bases and J gave up 6 bases, with 15 bases separating them. Germline V gene data show CDR1 as SGHTA and CDR2 as FQGNSA. The CDR3 here is CASSFGGPTGEQYF. The CDR3 DNA follows: TGTGCCAGCAGCTTTGGAGGGCCGACGGGCGAGCAGTACTTC.

This clonotype has more than one count but fewer than ten. This rearrangement joins TRBV20-1 to TRBJ2-2; D remains unclear. Germline V gives CDR1 DFQATT, CDR2 SNEGSKA (reference sequence). The CDR3 is 14 residues long. V was shortened by 5 bases and J by 0 bases, with 10 bases between the two germline ends. CDR3 loop: CSAHPIPNTGELFF. The CDR3 bases are TGCAGTGCTCACCCAATCCCGAACACCGGGGAGCTGTTTTTT.

This clonotype was detected many times. The chain recombines TRBV5-1 with TRBJ1-1; TRBD1 agrees at 10 bases. The CDR3 runs to 17 residues. Germline V gene data show CDR1 as SGHRS and CDR2 as YFSETQ. V was pared by 0 bases and J by 2 bases, with 7 bases of the junction left unmatched. The CDR3 bases are TGCGCCAGCAGCTTGGTCCCCGCGACAGGGGGCAACACTGAAGCTTTCTTT. It is translated as CASSLVPATGGNTEAFF. Drawing the rest from reference TRBV5-1 and TRBJ1-1, the complete variable domain is KAGVTQTPRYLIKTRGQQVTLSCSPISGHRSVSWYQQTPGQGLQFLFEYFSETQRNKGNFPGRFSGRQFSNSRSEMNVSTLELGDSALYLCASSLVPATGGNTEAFFGQGTRLTVV.

This clonotype was detected ten times or more. The rearrangement joins TRBV2 to TRBJ2-3; 11 positions match TRBD2. CDR1 is SNHLY and CDR2 is FYNNEI in the germline V gene. The trim removed 4 bases at V and 2 bases at J, leaving 5 bases unmatched. CDR3 length: 16 amino acids. CDR3 DNA: TGTGCCAGCAGTGCTGTAGCGGGAGGGACCACAGATACGCAGTATTTT. It codes for CASSAVAGGTTDTQYF.

This clonotype appeared a few times. CDR3 in amino acids: CASSPGWAASYGYTF. CDR3 sequence (DNA): TGCGCCAGCAGCCCCGGTTGGGCAGCGTCCTATGGCTACACCTTC. This chain links TRBV5-1 with TRBJ1-2; D is unresolved. CDR3 length: 15 residues. The germline V gene encodes CDR1 SGHRS and CDR2 YFSETQ. Trimming removed 4 bases from V and 4 bases from J, with 17 bases in between. The entire variable domain, with the rest obtained from reference TRBV5-1 and TRBJ1-2, is as follows: KAGVTQTPRYLIKTRGQQVTLSCSPISGHRSVSWYQQTPGQGLQFLFEYFSETQRNKGNFPGRFSGRQFSNSRSEMNVSTLELGDSALYLCASSPGWAASYGYTFGSGTRLTVV.

J is TRBJ2-1 and V is TRBV20-1; D perhaps matches TRBD2 (5 bases). The CDR3 runs 15 residues. The V end lost 3 bases, the J end lost 0 bases, and 12 bases lay between the germline ends. Per germline, CDR1 DFQATT and CDR2 SNEGSKA (reference sequence). CDR3 loop: CSASRLPSSYNEQFF. The CDR3, as DNA: TGCAGTGCTAGCCGACTACCTAGCTCCTACAATGAGCAGTTCTTC.

This clonotype showed up many times. The CDR3 loop reads CASSFLASYNEQFF. CDR3 coding DNA: TGTGCCAGCAGCTTCTTAGCTTCCTACAATGAGCAGTTCTTC. The chain has TRBV11-2 and TRBJ2-1, with D uncertain. From germline, CDR1 is SGHAT and CDR2 FQNNGV. The CDR3 loop spans 14 amino acids. V was pared by 3 bases and J by 1 base, with 7 bases between. Filled out from reference TRBV11-2 and TRBJ2-1, the complete variable domain reads EAGVAQSPRYKIIEKRQSVAFWCNPISGHATLYWYQQILGQGPKLLIQFQNNGVVDDSQLPKDRFSAERLKGVDSTLKIQPAKLEDSAVYLCASSFLASYNEQFFGPGTRLTVL.

V and J are TRBV30 and TRBJ2-7; D call uncertain. V was trimmed by 4 bases and J by 5 bases, leaving 9 bases between them. Germline V gene data show CDR1 as GTSNPN and CDR2 as SVGIG (reference sequence). CDR3 length: 11 residues. Written as DNA, the CDR3 is TGTGCCTGGACCCAAGCCGACGAGCAGTACTTC. This codes for CAWTQADEQYF.

This clonotype turned up a few times. The chain uses TRBV24-1 and TRBJ2-1, with a weak D call TRBD2 (6 bases). Trimming pared 4 bases from V and 6 bases from J, leaving 12 bases between. Germline CDR1 KGHDR, CDR2 SFDVKD. The CDR3 covers 14 residues. Written as DNA, the CDR3 is TGTGCCACCAGTGAATGGGGACTTCCCAATGAGCAGTTCTTC. It codes for CATSEWGLPNEQFF.

V usage is TRBV10-3 and J usage is TRBJ1-2; TRBD1 matches at 11 bases. The V segment lost 7 bases and the J segment 6 bases; nucleotides outside the gene matches: 4. Germline V gives CDR1 ENHRY, CDR2 SYGVKD. CDR3 size: 13 residues. CDR3 bases: TGTGCCATCACGGGGACAGGGGGAGATGGCTACACCTTC. Translation gives CAITGTGGDGYTF.

As concerns this clonotype: A much larger clonotype is one base distant, so this may be a read error. The chain recombines TRBV6-8 with TRBJ1-1; 7 bases are shared with TRBD1. The CDR3 loop spans 15 amino acids. Germline-derived CDR1 and CDR2 are MNHGY and SAAAGT. The CDR3 region is CVSRTLQGGNTEAFF. Here the CDR3 DNA reads TGTGTCAGCAGGACACTGCAGGGGGGGAACACTGAAGCTTTCTTT.

This clonotype was counted only a few times. The chain is built from TRBV7-9 and TRBJ1-2; D unclear. This CDR3 is 12 amino acids long. Germline CDR1 SEHNR, CDR2 FQNEAQ (reference sequence). V was cut by 1 base and J by 7 bases, with 7 bases left in between. The CDR3 here is CASSLGFGGYTF. The CDR3 nucleotides are TGTGCCAGCAGCTTAGGATTTGGTGGCTACACCTTC.

The chain recombines TRBV29-1 with TRBJ2-2; D remains unclear. Germline V lookup: CDR1 SQVTM, CDR2 ANQGSEA. The CDR3 length is 12 residues. V lost 4 bases, J lost 3 bases, and 6 bases lay in between. CDR3 DNA sequence: TGCAGCGTTGCACAGTACACCGGGGAGCTGTTTTTT. This sequence encodes CSVAQYTGELFF.

V usage is TRBV18 and J usage is TRBJ2-5, with 13 bases identical to TRBD2. This CDR3 is built from 16 residues. Germline V gives CDR1 KGHSH, CDR2 LQKENI. Trimming at V came to 3 bases and at J to 2 bases, leaving 3 bases not matched to a gene. The CDR3 protein is CASSPLLAGGQETQYF. The DNA for the CDR3 is TGTGCCAGCTCACCGCTACTAGCGGGAGGGCAAGAGACCCAGTACTTC.

This clonotype was observed a handful of times. This sequence joins TRBV15 and TRBJ1-2; 10 bases are shared with TRBD1. Germline CDR1 LNHNV, CDR2 YYDKDF (reference sequence). This CDR3 comprises 14 residues. Trimming cost V 5 bases and J 4 bases; bases outside gene matches: 4. The CDR3 protein is CATSRDRGAYGYTF. The CDR3 DNA is TGTGCCACCAGCCGGGACAGGGGCGCCTATGGCTACACCTTC.

This clonotype came up many times. The rearrangement uses TRBV7-2 and TRBJ2-1; 11 bases are a match to TRBD2. Trimming removed 5 bases from V and 7 bases from J; junction bases left unmatched: 10. CDR3 length: 16 amino acids. CDR1 and CDR2 from the germline V gene are SGHTA and FQGNSA. CDR3 protein: CASSPPRLAGRNEQFF. Written as DNA, the CDR3 is TGTGCCAGCAGCCCCCCGCGACTAGCGGGGAGGAATGAGCAGTTCTTC.

This clonotype was detected a few times. J is TRBJ2-7 and V is TRBV20-1; TRBD1 matches at 9 bases. V shed 0 bases, J shed 2 bases, and the junction held 11 bases outside the gene matches. There are 17 residues in the CDR3. The germline V gene encodes CDR1 DFQATT and CDR2 SNEGSKA (reference sequence). The CDR3 reads CSARDILTGGVAYEQYF. The DNA of the CDR3 is TGCAGTGCTAGAGACATTTTAACAGGGGGCGTAGCCTACGAGCAGTACTTC.

This clonotype has at least ten counts. The chain employs TRBV7-3 and TRBJ2-1; 7 nucleotides align to TRBD1. This CDR3 has 15 residues. The germline gives CDR1 SGHTA, CDR2 FQGTGA. V shed 3 bases and J 5 bases; nucleotides not matched to a gene: 7. The CDR3 reads CASSLRQGVHNEQFF. Here the CDR3 DNA reads TGTGCCAGCAGCTTGCGACAGGGTGTCCACAATGAGCAGTTCTTC.

This clonotype was seen at least ten times. The chain employs TRBV2 and TRBJ1-1; D not certain. The CDR3 is made up of 14 amino acids. Trimming left V 4 bases short and J 5 bases short, with 14 bases between. Germline V gene lookup returns CDR1 SNHLY and CDR2 FYNNEI. This chain's CDR3 is CASSASSSETEAFF. In DNA, the CDR3 is TGTGCCAGCAGTGCATCGTCATCGGAGACTGAAGCTTTCTTT. The full variable domain, with the rest looked up from reference TRBV2 and TRBJ1-1, is EPEVTQTPSHQVTQMGQEVILRCVPISNHLYFYWYRQILGQKVEFLVSFYNNEISEKSEIFDDQFSVERPDGSNFTLKIRSTKLEDSAMYFCASSASSSETEAFFGQGTRLTVV.

This clonotype has a count of ten or more. The rearrangement uses TRBV7-9 and TRBJ1-1, with a possible D match to TRBD1 (5 bases). Between the trimmed V and J ends, which lost 10 bases and 0 bases, there was a span of 15 bases. Germline V CDR1 and CDR2: SEHNR, FQNEAQ (reference sequence). The length of the CDR3 is 14 residues. The CDR3 is CAIHQGPLNTEAFF. The CDR3 DNA reads TGTGCCATCCACCAGGGACCGCTGAACACTGAAGCTTTCTTT.